In this sample, the clone carrying this T cell receptor beta chain turned up a few times. Its antigen is unknown. Other nucleotide sequences from this sample produce the same CDR3. The data belong to a study of T cell responses to AZD1222 COVID-19 vaccine. Study-wide findings and caveats: Sampling that yielded the repertoires occurred only after the peak T cell response. Seropositive AZD1222 recipients at baseline numbered only five to seven. Donor demographics were predominantly white British with a female majority; clonal diversity may be underestimated. Nearly half of spike-specific TCRs reportedly target variant regions that are unmutated in the B.1.351 and B.1.1.7 variants.

Libraries were prepared by immunoSEQ multiplex PCR; TCRdb keeps only in-frame clonotypes and omits some of them. The sample lists fewer than 90,000 clones, around 84% occurring once. Per the germline V gene, CDR1 is SQVTM and CDR2 is ANQGSEA. V was trimmed by 4 bases and J by 4 bases, leaving 13 bases between them. The CDR3 is made up of 13 amino acids. The J gene is TRBJ1-1, the V gene TRBV29-1, with D maybe TRBD1 (5 bases). The clonotype comes from an adult who received the AZD1222 COVID-19 vaccine. This sample comprised peripheral blood, obtained 28 days after the second AZD1222 dose. CDR3 coding DNA: TGCAGCGTTGGTGGGGCGGGGGGCACTGAAGCTTTCTTT. It yields the protein CSVGGAGGTEAFF. Drawing the rest from reference TRBV29-1 and TRBJ1-1, the complete variable domain is SAVISQKPSRDICQRGTSLTIQCQVDSQVTMMFWYRQQPGQSLTLIATANQGSEATYESGFVIDKFPISRPNLTFSTLTVSNMSPEDSSIYLCSVGGAGGTEAFFGQGTRLTVV.